This TCR beta chain was identified in a study of blood T cell repertoires in COVID-19. V was pared by 8 bases and J by 5 bases, with 27 bases between. The CDR3 is 18 amino acids. Looked up from germline, CDR1 is LNHDA and CDR2 is SQIVND (reference sequence). Profiling relied on immunoSEQ multiplex PCR, and the TCRdb table lists in-frame clones only, not all of them. The table lists about 26,000 clones, around 82% of them singletons. Source material: peripheral blood. The TCR was taken from a man older than 75 with active or convalescent COVID-19. The V call is TRBV19, the J call TRBJ2-2, with D possibly TRBD1 on 8 matching bases. The CDR3 protein is CASRGQATFAGRTGELFF. DNA for the CDR3: TGTGCCAGTCGGGGACAGGCCACTTTTGCCGGGAGGACCGGGGAGCTGTTTTTT. Together with reference TRBV19 and TRBJ2-2, the CDR3 gives the full variable domain: DGGITQSPKYLFRKEGQNVTLSCEQNLNHDAMYWYRQDPGQGLRLIYYSQIVNDFQKGDIAEGYSVSREKKESFPLTVTSAQKNPTAFYLCASRGQATFAGRTGELFFGEGSRLTVL.